The present T cell receptor (beta chain) was sequenced within a study of shared clonotypes between healthy human individuals. This table comes from immunoSEQ multiplex PCR, and its TCRdb copy is limited to in-frame clones, with some not included. The sample records roughly 2.5 million clones, approximately 90% being singletons. The authors divided CD4+ cells into CD45RA+ naive and CD45RA-negative memory subsets. Per the germline V gene, CDR1 is SGHRS and CDR2 is YFSETQ. Trimming stripped 5 bases from V and 6 bases from J, with 15 bases between. This CDR3 is 14 amino acids long. On this clone itself: What it binds is unknown.

Study-wide points: Generation probability values for non-shared clonotypes were lower than those for clonotypes shared by all four donors.

This TCR was sampled from a man younger than 35 in good health. The sequencing input was naive CD4+ T cells sorted from blood. Subset reported: CD45RA+ positively selected. This rearrangement joins TRBV5-1 to TRBJ2-1; D is perhaps TRBD2 (6 bases). The CDR3 spells CASRFTRGSNEQFF. CDR3 DNA: TGCGCCAGCAGATTTACCCGGGGGTCCAATGAGCAGTTCTTC.